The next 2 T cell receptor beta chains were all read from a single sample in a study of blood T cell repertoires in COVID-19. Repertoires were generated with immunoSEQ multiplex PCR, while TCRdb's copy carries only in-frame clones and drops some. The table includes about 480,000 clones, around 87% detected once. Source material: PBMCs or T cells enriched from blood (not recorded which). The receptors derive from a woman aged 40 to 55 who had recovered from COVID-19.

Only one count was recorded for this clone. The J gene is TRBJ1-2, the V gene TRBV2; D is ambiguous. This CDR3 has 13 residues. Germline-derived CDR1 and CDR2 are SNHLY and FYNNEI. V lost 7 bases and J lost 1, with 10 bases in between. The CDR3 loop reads CASKGEGNYGYTF. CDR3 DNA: TGTGCCAGCAAGGGAGAGGGTAACTATGGCTACACCTTC. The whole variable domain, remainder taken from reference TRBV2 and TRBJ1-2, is EPEVTQTPSHQVTQMGQEVILRCVPISNHLYFYWYRQILGQKVEFLVSFYNNEISEKSEIFDDQFSVERPDGSNFTLKIRSTKLEDSAMYFCASKGEGNYGYTFGSGTRLTVV.

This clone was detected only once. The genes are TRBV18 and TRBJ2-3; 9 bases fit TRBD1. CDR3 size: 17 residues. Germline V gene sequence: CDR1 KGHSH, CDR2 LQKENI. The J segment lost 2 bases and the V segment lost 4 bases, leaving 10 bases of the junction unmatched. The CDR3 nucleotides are TGTGCCAGCTCACTAGGAATCCGGGACAGGGCCACAGATACGCAGTATTTT. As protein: CASSLGIRDRATDTQYF.